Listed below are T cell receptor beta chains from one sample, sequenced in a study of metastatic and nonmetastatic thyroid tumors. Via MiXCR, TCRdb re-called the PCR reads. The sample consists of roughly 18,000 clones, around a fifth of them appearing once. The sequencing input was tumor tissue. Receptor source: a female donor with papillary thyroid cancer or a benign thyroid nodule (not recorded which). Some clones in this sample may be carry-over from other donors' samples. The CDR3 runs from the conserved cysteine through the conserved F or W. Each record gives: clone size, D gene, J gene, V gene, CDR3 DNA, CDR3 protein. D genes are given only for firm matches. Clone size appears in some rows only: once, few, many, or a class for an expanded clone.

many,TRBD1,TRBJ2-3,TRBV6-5,TGTGCCAGCAGTTACACTGGACAGGGTACAGATACGCAGTATTTT,CASSYTGQGTDTQYF
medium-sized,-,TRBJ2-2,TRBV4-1,TGCGCCAGCAGCCAAGCCGCCGGGGAGCTGTTTTTT,CASSQAAGELFF
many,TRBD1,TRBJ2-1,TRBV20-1,TGCAGTGCTAGTGGGGGACAGGGCTCCTACAATGAGCAGTTCTTC,CSASGGQGSYNEQFF
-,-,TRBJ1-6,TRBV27,TGTGCCAGCAGTTTAATTGGAAGCTCCTATAATTCACCCCTCCACTTT,CASSLIGSSYNSPLHF
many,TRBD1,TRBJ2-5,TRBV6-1,TGTGCCAGCAGTTTTTGGCAGGGGGCGAAAGAGACCCAGTACTTC,CASSFWQGAKETQYF
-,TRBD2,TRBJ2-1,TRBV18,TGTGCCAGCTCACCACCTTTACCAGGGCGGACTAGCGGCTATGAGCAGTTCTTC,CASSPPLPGRTSGYEQFF
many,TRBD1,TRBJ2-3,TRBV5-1,TGCGCCAGCAGGCCGACAGGATCCAAGGGGGCTACGCAGTATTTT,CASRPTGSKGATQYF
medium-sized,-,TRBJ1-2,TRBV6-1,TGTGCCAGCAGAAGGGGATTTAACTATGGCTACACCTTC,CASRRGFNYGYTF
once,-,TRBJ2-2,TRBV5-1,TGCGCCAGCAGCTTGTATCGGGAGCTGTTTTTT,CASSLYRELFF
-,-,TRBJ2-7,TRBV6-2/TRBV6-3,TGTGCCATCAGTTTGGACATTGCCTACGAGCAGTACTTC,CAISLDIAYEQYF
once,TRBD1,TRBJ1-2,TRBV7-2,TGTGCCAGCAGCACAGGGGCCGACTATGGCTACACCTTC,CASSTGADYGYTF
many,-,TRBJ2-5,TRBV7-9,TGTGCCAGCAGCTTACCCGGGGAGGAGACCCAGTACTTC,CASSLPGEETQYF
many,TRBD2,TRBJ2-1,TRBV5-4,TGTGCCAGCAGCTTGAGGGGACTAGCGTCTGATGAGCAGTTCTTC,CASSLRGLASDEQFF
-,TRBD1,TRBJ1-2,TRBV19,TGTGCCAGTAGAACTGACAGGGGAGTTGGGGGCTACACCTTC,CASRTDRGVGGYTF
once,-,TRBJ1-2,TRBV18,TGTGCCAGCTCACCCGACAGGATGGATGGCTACACCTTC,CASSPDRMDGYTF
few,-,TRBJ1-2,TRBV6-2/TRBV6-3,TGTGCCAGCAGCCAAGTATCTAACTATGGCTACACCTTC,CASSQVSNYGYTF
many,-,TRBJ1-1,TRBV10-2,TGCGCCAGCACCGCGGGGAGGGATGAAGCTTTCTTT,CASTAGRDEAFF
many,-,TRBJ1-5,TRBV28,TGTGCCAGCAGCCAACGGGCCCCCGGGAGGCAGCCCCAGCATTTT,CASSQRAPGRQPQHF
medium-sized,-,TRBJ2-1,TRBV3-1,TGTGCCAGCAGCCAAGGGCGGACTACTACGAATGAGCAGTTCTTC,CASSQGRTTTNEQFF
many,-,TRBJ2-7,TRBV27,TGTGCCAGCAGAAAACGCTCCCGAGGCGTCGACGAGCAGTACTTC,CASRKRSRGVDEQYF
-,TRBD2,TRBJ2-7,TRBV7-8,TGTGCCAGCAGCTTAGTTGGCGGGAGTGGTTCCCTCCACTACGAGCAGTACTTC,CASSLVGGSGSLHYEQYF
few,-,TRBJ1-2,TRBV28,TGTGCCAGCATTACGCGTATCTTGGCGGGGAGGTGGTCTAACTATGGCTACACCTTC,CASITRILAGRWSNYGYTF
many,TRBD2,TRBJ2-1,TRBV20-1,TGCAGTGCTAGATCGAGACTAGCGGGAGTTGGAAGCTCCTACAATGAGCAGTTCTTC,CSARSRLAGVGSSYNEQFF
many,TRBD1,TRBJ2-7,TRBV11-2,TGTGCCAGCAGGGCGGGACAGGGATTTGGCTACTACGAGCAGTACTTC,CASRAGQGFGYYEQYF
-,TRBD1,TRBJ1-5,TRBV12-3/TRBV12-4,TGTGCCAGCTCGGGAGGGGGCGGTCAGCCCCAGCATTTT,CASSGGGGQPQHF
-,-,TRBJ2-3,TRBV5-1,TGCGCCAGCAGCACCGCCGCGACAGATACGCAGTATTTT,CASSTAATDTQYF
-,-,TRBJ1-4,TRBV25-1,TGTGCCAGCAGTGAGGCGACGACGGGACAAGAAAAACTGTTTTTT,CASSEATTGQEKLFF
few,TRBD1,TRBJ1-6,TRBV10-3,TGTGCCATCAGGGGACAGGCAGGTTCACCCCTCCACTTT,CAIRGQAGSPLHF
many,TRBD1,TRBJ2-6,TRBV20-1,TGCAGTGCCACGACAGGGGCTGGGGCCAACGTCCTGACTTTC,CSATTGAGANVLTF
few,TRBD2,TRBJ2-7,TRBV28,TGTGCCAGCAGTCCCAGGGGACTAGCGGCTTCCTACGAGCAGTACTTC,CASSPRGLAASYEQYF
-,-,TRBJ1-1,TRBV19,TGTGCCAGTAGTATACCAGAGATGAACACTGAAGCTTTCTTT,CASSIPEMNTEAFF
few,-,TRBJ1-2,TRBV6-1,TGTGCCAGCAGTAAGGGACGGAGAGACTATGGCTACACCTTC,CASSKGRRDYGYTF
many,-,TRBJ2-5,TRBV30,TGTGCCTGGAAGGGGGGTGGGTCCTGGGAGACCCAGTACTTC,CAWKGGGSWETQYF
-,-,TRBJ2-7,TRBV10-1,TGCGCCAGCAGTGAGTCGTCTTCGTGTAGGCGCTACGAGCAGTACTTC,CASSESSSCRRYEQYF
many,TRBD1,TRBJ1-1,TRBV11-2,TGTGCCAGCAGCTTTCGGACAGGGGGCCAGACTGAAGCTTTCTTT,CASSFRTGGQTEAFF
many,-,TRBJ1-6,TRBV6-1,TGTGCCAGCAGTGAGAAAAATAATTCACCCCTCCACTTT,CASSEKNNSPLHF
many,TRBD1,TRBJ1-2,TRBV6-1,TGTGCCAGCGCTCCGGGACAGAACTATGGCTACACCTTC,CASAPGQNYGYTF
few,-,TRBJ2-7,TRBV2,TGTGCCAGCAGACAGTCTCCCTACGAGCAGTACTTC,CASRQSPYEQYF
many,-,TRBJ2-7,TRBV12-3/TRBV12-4,TGTGCCAGCAGTCTCAGAGGCGAGCAGTACTTC,CASSLRGEQYF
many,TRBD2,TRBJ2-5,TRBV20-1,TGCAGTGCTAGAGACGGGACTAGGGACTGGGAGACCCAGTACTTC,CSARDGTRDWETQYF
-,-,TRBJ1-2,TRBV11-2,TGTGCCGGCAGCTTAGAGCTAGGGACCGACCTAGGGTGGCGTGGCTACACGTTC,CAGSLELGTDLGWRGYTF
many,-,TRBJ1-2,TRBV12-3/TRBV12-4,TGTGCCAGCAGTCCAACCTCCGACATTAACTATGGCTACACCTTC,CASSPTSDINYGYTF
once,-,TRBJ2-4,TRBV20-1,TGCAGTGCTCCCAACTACAAAAAAAGGGACATTCAGTACTTC,CSAPNYKKRDIQYF
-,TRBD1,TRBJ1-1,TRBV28,TGTGCCAGCAGTTTACCCGGGACAGGGGCCTTGGAAGCTTTCTTT,CASSLPGTGALEAFF
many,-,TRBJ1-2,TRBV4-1,TGCGCCAGCAGCCAACCAGGAGACTTGGGTTTAGGCTACACCTTC,CASSQPGDLGLGYTF
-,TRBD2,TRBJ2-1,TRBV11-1,TGTGCCAGCAGTTTTAGCGGGAGGCGGTCGGGTGAGCAGTTCTTC,CASSFSGRRSGEQFF
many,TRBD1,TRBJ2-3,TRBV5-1,TGCGCCAGCAGCTGGACAGGGGGGGATACGCAGTATTTT,CASSWTGGDTQYF
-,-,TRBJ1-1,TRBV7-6,TGTGCCAGCAGCTTGAACAGGATCATGAACACTGAAGCTTTCTTT,CASSLNRIMNTEAFF
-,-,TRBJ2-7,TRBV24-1,TGTGCCACCAGTGACCCCGGGACTGGGACCTACGAGCAGTACTTC,CATSDPGTGTYEQYF
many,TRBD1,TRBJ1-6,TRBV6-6,TGTGCCAGCAGTTACGTAACAGGGGTTACGGCGAATTCACCCCTCCACTTT,CASSYVTGVTANSPLHF
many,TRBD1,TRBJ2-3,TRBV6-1,TGTGCCAGCAGTTCCCGGGACAGGCAGAGGGATACGCAGTATTTT,CASSSRDRQRDTQYF
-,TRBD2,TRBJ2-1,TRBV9,TGTGCCAGCAGCTCACCGGGACTAGGTATCCGTGAGCAGTTCTTC,CASSSPGLGIREQFF